This section outlines one TCR beta chain sequence together with its context. A junction end diverges from the germline sequence, so it may reflect a read error. The CDR3 runs 14 residues. CDR1 is SQVTM and CDR2 is ANQGSEA in the germline V gene. The sample's time point: newly diagnosed GD, antithyroid drugs for less than 3 months. The authors made the TCR library using RNA they extracted from PBMCs. This sample was included in a study of regulatory T cells in long-lasting Graves disease. Construction of the TCR beta libraries employed iRepertoire HTBI primers in conjunction with Arm-PCR of CDR3 regions. TCRdb reanalysed the multiplex PCR reads using MiXCR and keeps one entry per CDR3 protein. The sample yields around 450,000 distinct CDR3 sequences, about 17% seen once. A further study also used this sample, focusing on T cells in Graves' hyperthyroidism and ophthalmopathy.

This receptor was obtained from a middle-aged man with Graves disease. The chain links TRBV29-1 to TRBJ2-1; D gene ambiguous. The sequencing used peripheral blood mononuclear cells (PBMCs), collected at new diagnosis, from a patient treated with antithyroid drugs. The DNA for the CDR3 is TGCAGCGTAGGCGGACGTCAGTCCTACAATAAGCAGTTCTTC. Translated: CSVGGRQSYNKQFF.